These T cell receptor beta chains were read from a single sample in a study of blood T cell repertoires in COVID-19. The repertoire was sequenced with immunoSEQ multiplex PCR; TCRdb's copy has only in-frame clones and lacks some. The table has 60,000 to 75,000 clones, around 87% seen once. Sequencing was performed on peripheral blood. The receptor source for this set is a man aged 55 to 70 with acute or convalescent COVID-19. Both conserved end residues are part of each CDR3. The D gene is left open where the match is weak. Clone size is stated in some rows and not others, as once, few, many or a class when expanded.

d_call,v_call,clone_size,j_call,cdr3_aa,cdr3_nt
NA,TRBV14,NA,TRBJ1-6,CASAGVGGSSYNSPLHF,TGTGCCAGCGCCGGAGTGGGGGGGAGCTCCTATAATTCACCCCTCCACTTT
NA,TRBV11-2,NA,TRBJ1-2,CASSLVGGRRLSGYTF,TGTGCCAGCAGCTTAGTGGGGGGGCGTAGACTCTCTGGCTACACCTTC
NA,TRBV23-1,NA,TRBJ2-6,CASSQSTPRAGGGSGANVLTF,TGCGCCAGCAGTCAATCGACTCCACGGGCAGGGGGAGGCTCTGGGGCCAACGTCCTGACTTTC
NA,TRBV4-3,NA,TRBJ1-2,CASTPTADRKGGYTF,TGCGCCAGCACGCCGACAGCCGACCGTAAGGGTGGCTACACCTTC
NA,TRBV10-1,NA,TRBJ1-5,CASVLPGRFYQPQHF,TGCGCCAGCGTCTTACCGGGTCGATTTTATCAGCCCCAGCATTTT
TRBD2,TRBV10-3,NA,TRBJ2-3,CAISESTGLAGRGTDTQYF,TGTGCCATCAGTGAGTCGACGGGCCTAGCGGGGAGGGGCACAGATACGCAGTATTTT
NA,TRBV5-6,NA,TRBJ1-2,CASSLARGHANYGYTF,TGTGCCAGCAGCTTGGCCAGGGGACACGCTAACTATGGCTACACCTTC
TRBD1,TRBV4-1,NA,TRBJ1-1,CASSLGYRGLGENTEAFF,TGCGCCAGCAGCCTCGGATACAGGGGGCTCGGGGAGAACACTGAAGCTTTCTTT
TRBD1,TRBV7-9,NA,TRBJ1-1,CASSPFGAGGVGAFF,TGTGCCAGCAGCCCTTTCGGTGCAGGGGGTGTTGGAGCTTTCTTT
NA,TRBV7-8,NA,TRBJ2-5,CASSLRQRTLRETQYF,TGTGCCAGCAGCCTTAGACAGAGGACCTTGAGAGAGACCCAGTACTTC
TRBD1,TRBV19,NA,TRBJ1-2,CARGGQLHNYGYTF,TGTGCCAGGGGGGGACAGCTCCATAACTATGGCTACACCTTC
NA,TRBV15,NA,TRBJ1-1,CATSTEVGRGTTEAFF,TGTGCCACCAGCACAGAGGTAGGGCGGGGGACCACTGAAGCTTTCTTT
TRBD2,TRBV2,NA,TRBJ2-3,CASKETSSSTDTQYF,TGTGCCAGCAAGGAGACTAGCAGTAGCACAGATACGCAGTATTTT
TRBD1,TRBV7-9,NA,TRBJ2-3,CASSLAGQGMDTQYF,TGTGCCAGCAGCTTAGCGGGACAGGGGATGGATACGCAGTATTTT
TRBD1,TRBV19,few,TRBJ1-2,CASSIAIGETGGDYGYTF,TGTGCCAGTAGTATAGCCATCGGCGAAACAGGGGGTGACTATGGCTACACCTTC
NA,TRBV10-2,NA,TRBJ2-7,CASRDNNYEQYF,TGCGCCAGCCGGGACAATAACTACGAGCAGTACTTC
TRBD1,TRBV19,NA,TRBJ1-2,CASSYATGEVSNYGYTF,TGTGCCAGTAGTTACGCGACAGGGGAGGTATCGAACTATGGCTACACCTTC
TRBD2,TRBV11-2,NA,TRBJ2-1,CASSLTGGVEQFF,TGTGCCAGCAGCCTCACCGGGGGGGTTGAGCAGTTCTTC
NA,TRBV9,NA,TRBJ2-1,CASSVESWSSYNEQFF,TGTGCCAGCAGCGTAGAGTCATGGAGCTCCTACAATGAGCAGTTCTTC
TRBD1,TRBV6-2/TRBV6-3,once,TRBJ1-1,CASSYSKDRVVGTEAFF,TGTGCCAGCAGTTACTCGAAGGACAGGGTAGTAGGGACTGAAGCTTTCTTT
NA,TRBV2,NA,TRBJ1-6,CASRAHGGNSPLHF,TGTGCCAGCAGGGCCCACGGAGGGAATTCACCCCTCCACTTT
TRBD2,TRBV4-3,NA,TRBJ2-1,CASSQDPAGDYNEQFF,TGCGCCAGCAGCCAAGATCCAGCGGGGGATTACAATGAGCAGTTCTTC
TRBD1,TRBV5-5,NA,TRBJ1-5,CASSLRQGASNQPQHF,TGTGCCAGCAGCCTAAGACAGGGGGCGAGCAATCAGCCCCAGCATTTT
TRBD1,TRBV5-1,NA,TRBJ1-3,CASSLGPSTGGNTIYF,TGCGCCAGCAGCTTGGGTCCTTCGACAGGGGGAAACACCATATATTTT
NA,TRBV19,NA,TRBJ1-1,CASSIGSNTEAFF,TGTGCCAGTAGTATAGGAAGCAACACTGAAGCTTTCTTT
NA,TRBV12-3/TRBV12-4,NA,TRBJ1-5,CASTQPGLQPQHF,TGTGCCAGCACCCAACCCGGTCTTCAGCCCCAGCATTTT
TRBD1,TRBV28,NA,TRBJ1-1,CASSFPTGGGRGNTEAFF,TGTGCCAGCAGTTTCCCGACAGGGGGCGGGAGGGGGAACACTGAAGCTTTCTTT
TRBD1,TRBV4-3,NA,TRBJ1-2,CASSQGKGQNYGYTF,TGCGCCAGCAGCCAGGGAAAGGGACAGAACTATGGCTACACCTTC
NA,TRBV19,NA,TRBJ1-1,CASSIGGEKWNTEAFF,TGTGCCAGTAGTATAGGAGGTGAAAAATGGAACACTGAAGCTTTCTTT
TRBD2,TRBV7-2,NA,TRBJ2-1,CASSFIAGLAGGPGNEQFF,TGTGCCAGCAGCTTCATAGCGGGACTAGCGGGGGGGCCAGGCAATGAGCAGTTCTTC
NA,TRBV5-1,NA,TRBJ2-4,CASSPRGTSSGKNIQYF,TGCGCCAGCAGCCCGAGAGGCACCTCTTCGGGCAAAAACATTCAGTACTTC
TRBD1,TRBV3-1/TRBV3-2,NA,TRBJ1-1,CASSQIGQGNTEAFF,TGTGCCAGCAGCCAGATTGGACAGGGCAACACTGAAGCTTTCTTT
NA,TRBV2,NA,TRBJ2-3,CASSFVTGATDTQYF,TGTGCCAGCAGCTTCGTGACCGGAGCCACAGATACGCAGTATTTT
NA,TRBV19,NA,TRBJ1-5,CASCPLSGYSNQPQHF,TGTGCCAGCTGCCCCCTATCGGGGTATAGCAATCAGCCCCAGCATTTT
NA,TRBV6-2/TRBV6-3,NA,TRBJ1-5,CASSLTRSNQPQHF,TGTGCCAGCAGCCTTACTCGTAGCAATCAGCCCCAGCATTTT
TRBD2,TRBV29-1,NA,TRBJ2-3,CSVDGLAPGDTQYF,TGCAGCGTTGACGGACTAGCGCCGGGAGATACGCAGTATTTT
NA,TRBV7-8,once,TRBJ2-1,CASSPLEGASYNEQFF,TGTGCCAGCAGCCCCCTAGAAGGAGCCTCCTACAATGAGCAGTTCTTC
NA,TRBV7-8,NA,TRBJ1-6,CASSLGGGIGSPLHF,TGTGCCAGCAGCTTAGGTGGAGGGATCGGATCACCCCTCCACTTT
NA,TRBV7-2,NA,TRBJ2-2,CASSLNEFGTGELFF,TGTGCCAGCAGCTTAAACGAATTCGGCACCGGGGAGCTGTTTTTT
NA,TRBV7-9,once,TRBJ1-2,CASSEQDGYTF,TGTGCCAGCAGTGAACAGGATGGCTACACCTTC
TRBD2,TRBV18,NA,TRBJ2-1,CASSLVSGGASYNEQFF,TGTGCCAGCTCACTCGTGAGCGGGGGGGCGTCCTACAATGAGCAGTTCTTC
TRBD1,TRBV18,NA,TRBJ1-4,CASSPQGANEKLFF,TGTGCCAGCTCACCTCAGGGGGCCAATGAAAAACTGTTTTTT
TRBD2,TRBV10-3,NA,TRBJ2-3,CAIRRAGGLSDTQYF,TGTGCCATCAGGCGGGCGGGGGGCCTTTCAGATACGCAGTATTTT
TRBD2,TRBV4-2,NA,TRBJ2-7,CASSQDLGLAGGEQYF,TGTGCCAGCAGCCAAGATTTAGGACTAGCGGGGGGCGAGCAGTACTTC
NA,TRBV29-1,NA,TRBJ1-1,CSVVSTLNTEAFF,TGCAGCGTTGTATCCACTTTGAACACTGAAGCTTTCTTT
NA,TRBV30,NA,TRBJ1-1,CAWSDWNTEAFF,TGTGCCTGGAGTGACTGGAACACTGAAGCTTTCTTT
TRBD1,TRBV29-1,NA,TRBJ1-1,CSVQTGATEAFF,TGCAGCGTTCAGACAGGGGCCACTGAAGCTTTCTTT
TRBD1,TRBV11-3,NA,TRBJ2-7,CASSTGTDYEQYF,TGTGCCAGCAGCACCGGGACAGACTACGAGCAGTACTTC
NA,TRBV19,NA,TRBJ2-1,CASSSSRSSYNEQFF,TGTGCCAGTAGTTCTTCTCGGAGCTCCTACAATGAGCAGTTCTTC
TRBD1,TRBV5-5,NA,TRBJ1-4,CASSPGQGRDNEKLFF,TGTGCCAGCAGCCCAGGACAGGGGAGAGATAATGAAAAACTGTTTTTT
NA,TRBV11-2,once,TRBJ2-5,CASSSLVAGAGGTQYF,TGTGCCAGCAGCTCCCTGGTGGCGGGGGCGGGTGGGACCCAGTACTTC
NA,TRBV9,NA,TRBJ2-3,CASSVSGMNTDTQYF,TGTGCCAGCAGCGTTAGCGGAATGAACACAGATACGCAGTATTTT
TRBD1,TRBV7-7,NA,TRBJ2-2,CASSFGPGQGLGNTGELFF,TGTGCTAGCAGCTTCGGTCCGGGACAGGGTTTAGGTAACACCGGGGAGCTGTTTTTT
TRBD1,TRBV6-2/TRBV6-3,NA,TRBJ1-2,CASSVTGTGNYGYTF,TGTGCCAGCAGTGTGACCGGGACAGGCAACTATGGCTACACCTTC